This TCR beta chain was identified in a study of blood T cell repertoires in COVID-19. Study as a whole: Sources were T cells, B-cell-depleted T cells, or PBMCs; the material itself was cDNA or gDNA.

Sequenced by immunoSEQ multiplex PCR; TCRdb stores in-frame clones only, minus some. The table includes around 81,000 clones, 86% detected once. This sequence originates from a woman aged 60-75 years with acute or convalescent COVID-19. Sequencing input: peripheral blood.

CDR3 protein: CASSRGTLSGNNEQFF. The CDR3 DNA is TGTGCCAGCTCCCGCGGGACCCTGTCAGGTAACAATGAGCAGTTCTTC. The rearrangement uses TRBV18 and TRBJ2-1, with D possibly matching TRBD2 (6 bases). CDR3 length: 16 amino acids. Germline CDR1 KGHSH, CDR2 LQKENI. The germline V and J ends were trimmed by 6 bases and 5 bases, with 20 bases remaining between them.